The T cell receptor (beta chain) described here comes from a study of blood T cell repertoires in COVID-19. The germline V gene encodes CDR1 MNHEY and CDR2 SMNVEV (reference sequence). Unmatched junction bases numbered 19, after V lost 3 bases and J lost 1 base. The CDR3 length is 20 residues. Concerning this clone itself: Within the sample, other DNA sequences also encode this same CDR3.

Generated by immunoSEQ multiplex PCR, the TCRdb table keeps only in-frame clones and is missing some. The table includes roughly 120,000 clones, about 89% detected once. This rearrangement joins TRBV27 to TRBJ2-5; 8 positions match TRBD2. The clonotype comes from a woman aged 65 to 85 with acute or convalescent COVID-19. The sequencing sample was made of peripheral blood. CDR3 DNA sequence: TGTGCCAGCAGTTTTGCTTACCGGGGCGGGGGCGGGGGGTCCCAAGAGACCCAGTACTTC. It codes for CASSFAYRGGGGGSQETQYF.